The entry below describes one T cell receptor beta chain. This clone was seen just once. It has no known antigen specificity. No base quality values were provided; no much bigger clone lies one nucleotide off. Library prep was done by the immunoSEQ multiplex PCR assay. A mixture of 60 forward primers for TCR Vbeta segments and 13 reverse primers for TCR Jbeta segments was used in the multiplex PCR. The CDR3 region of rearranged TCR beta genes was amplified from genomic DNA by a multiplex PCR assay. The amplified TCR beta libraries were sequenced on the Illumina HiSeq System as 87-base-pair reads. On the authors' methods: A later analysis tallied roughly 78 million unique TCR beta chains across the 700 or so repertoires, and approximately 11 million of those chains were shared by two or more donors. Raw reads were error-corrected and collapsed into unique sequences with a nearest-neighbor algorithm that merged closely related sequences to remove PCR and sequencing errors. Alignment of CDR3 sequences to IMGT reference sequences was used to assign V, D and J gene segments. Each retained sequence needed at least a six-nucleotide match to both a V gene segment and a J gene segment. A rearrangement counted as productive if the CDR3 had no stop codons and remained in frame with V and J, and every other rearrangement counted as non-productive. CDR3 was defined according to IMGT convention as the region running from the second conserved V-encoded cysteine to the conserved J-encoded phenylalanine. The earlier analysis of about 590 of the donors excluded sequences that lacked an unambiguous match to a single V gene segment. An earlier analysis of a few hundred of the donors classified V segments as functional when productive rearrangements were above 56.7% and as segregating when the standard deviation between donors was above 5%. A statistical classification framework was built to diagnose cytomegalovirus status from the catalog of TCR beta chain sequences. V and J gene assignment, in a later analysis, came from comparing TCR nucleotide sequences with IMGT/GENE-DB human TR gene sequences. The TCRdist pipeline was used in a later analysis to assign CDR3 sequences and most-parsimonious VDJ recombination scenarios. In a later analysis, every TCR beta chain was defined by the combination of its CDR3 amino acid sequence and its V-gene family, and reads without a unique V-gene family were dropped. To address suspected cross-contamination and a sequencing artifact, a later analysis removed a few hundred highly shared, low-generation-probability nucleotide sequences. In a later analysis, a clonal expansion index for each public chain was calculated from normalized within-repertoire ranks of inferred template counts. In a later analysis, generation probabilities were computed using a VDJ recombination model fitted to out-of-frame rearrangements, and the results were checked against IGoR. Hypergeometric tests were used in a later analysis to score TCR-TCR, TCR-HLA and TCR-CMV co-occurrence, with a repertoire-size bias correction applied to the TCR pairs. To estimate false discovery rates, a later analysis permuted the HLA or CMV assignments 20 times. In a later analysis, co-occurring TCRs were grouped using DBSCAN, and TCRdist sequence similarity was added for clustering within HLA-allele-positive subsets. Repertoires with fewer than 30,000 or more than 120,000 public chains were left out of co-occurrence clustering, as were several repertoires with anomalous nucleotide sharing. Here the immuneACCESS table is served through TCRdb, limited to in-frame sequences with V and J called. Missing clones are a known gap in these copies; in checked studies unresolved V genes cover under half, and the rest lacks a known reason. D and trimming come from the DNA, and the V and J calls and clone size come from that table. The sample records 25,000 to 30,000 clones, just under 70% of which are singletons. The biggest ten clones account for 4% to 5.5% of the sample.

The cohort comprised around 700 healthy bone marrow donors. At the time of sampling, all cohort members were nominally healthy, though unrecorded immune exposures were likely present. The donor was CMV seronegative and belonged to the group of approximately 320 seronegative cohort members. A peripheral blood sample was collected from each donor, and TCR beta sequencing was performed on peripheral blood mononuclear cells. The Qiagen DNeasy Blood Extraction Kit was used to extract genomic DNA from the blood cell samples. CDR3 length: 15 amino acids, cysteine to phenylalanine. This entry keeps only the CDR3 DNA: 45 bases, framed from base 1. The germline V gene (reference sequence) specifies SEHNR as CDR1 and FQNEAQ as CDR2. At the junction V is shortened by 5 bases and J by 8 bases; bases outside the gene matches: 7. The source of the sample is a study of cytomegalovirus exposure and HLA in healthy donors listed by TCRdb under 2017. Study-wide context: According to an earlier analysis of around 600 of the donors, about 179 million T cells yielded roughly 110 million unique TCR beta sequences and approximately 300 Gb of sequence data. Among several hundred genotyped donors of the cohort, an average of around 240,000 unique TCR beta nucleotide sequences was sequenced per donor, of which about 19% were non-productive. The study was designed to test whether signatures of past pathogen exposure could be identified by cataloging public T cell receptors. The study profiled the T cell repertoires of hundreds of subjects by immunosequencing and related them to cytomegalovirus serostatus. Besides the first cohort of 550 to 750 subjects, a separate validation cohort made up of 90 to 150 different subjects was used. An early release covering about 600 HLA-typed donors comprised around 300 gigabases of sequencing data and about 90 million unique TCR sequences. To study patterns of TCR occurrence, a later analysis re-analyzed previously published TCR beta repertoires from several hundred donors and added high-resolution HLA genotyping. An earlier analysis of approximately 640 of the donors applied high-throughput TCR beta sequencing to assess whether each TCR beta V gene segment acted as functional or pseudogenic. The study combined high-throughput TCR immunosequencing, statistical association of individual TCRs with disease status, and machine learning to predict cytomegalovirus infection status. Rather than using new phenotypic data, the later analysis identified candidate immune exposures from TCR beta sequences and from how often those sequences occurred across donors. Donor age, sex, ethnicity and CMV serostatus were compiled alongside the repertoire data. Four or five DR-DQ haplotypes were handled as single units for association and clustering, since linkage in the cohort was strong. All discovery cohort repertoires had been generated on a single sequencing platform. The number of donors typed differed by locus, with about 629-630 for A, B, C, DRB1 and DQB1, around 500 for DQA1, 600 to 610 for DPA1, and around 430 for DPB1. Among the approximately 420 genotyped donors, around 79% belonged to the genetic ancestry cluster associated with self-reported Caucasian donors. Genome-wide SNP genotypes for about 65% of the 666 donors were used in a later genetic analysis, which treated that subset as a discovery cohort. Class I and class II HLA loci were covered by the typing at four-digit resolution. Results and caveats for the whole study, not just this receptor: An earlier analysis of some 590 of the donors showed that most TCR beta V segments appeared in productive rearrangements either about 90% or about 30% of the time, which broadly matched IMGT annotations. A few of the identified cytomegalovirus-associated TCR beta chains were confirmed in vitro to be specific for cytomegalovirus antigens. Because HLA typing was unavailable for some donors at each locus, only the typed subset was used in association tests. According to a later analysis, TCR association rates differed among HLA loci, with DRB1 alleles showing the most associated TCRs and HLA-C alleles showing the fewest. Presence/absence analyses assumed roughly uniform sequencing depth across donors, an assumption that may not hold. Compared with equally common non-associated chains, HLA-associated TCR beta chains in a later analysis were more clonally expanded and had lower generation probabilities. Most TCR sequences were seen in very few donors, while some public TCRs were found in many individuals. An association between a missense DCLRE1C variant and V-gene and J-gene trimming of TCR beta chains was found in a later genetic analysis and replicated in an independent cohort. Assigning TCR associations to individual alleles was difficult when HLA alleles, especially DR and DQ, strongly co-occurred. A further reported finding was that TCR beta sequences accurately predicted the HLA-A and HLA-B alleles for most subjects in the first cohort. Only TCR beta chains were sequenced in this cohort, and the absence of alpha or paired-chain data limited detectable features. A later analysis found that most CMV-associated TCR beta chains appeared HLA-restricted, with HLA associations seemingly driven largely by CMV exposure. Approximately 18 rarely observed V segments, including chromosome 9 orphons, were excluded from the earlier analysis of approximately 500 of the donors because counts were too low. The authors suggested that the approach could potentially be extended to other disease states and immunological phenotypes. According to a later analysis, parvovirus B19, influenza, CMV and Epstein-Barr virus appeared linked to several top co-occurrence clusters. At a false discovery rate of 0.05, a later analysis linked 15,000 to 20,000 TCR beta sequences to specific HLA alleles. A group of highly shared sequence variants was considered likely to be a technical artifact of the sequencing pipeline. Immune exposure information for the cohort was limited to CMV serostatus. Linkage disequilibrium might explain the correlated functional status among segregating V segments, but an unknown experimental factor could not be ruled out. According to a later genetic analysis, donors in an Asian-associated ancestry cluster had fewer N-insertions in productive TCRs than the approximately 700-donor mean. The 87-base-pair reads could not distinguish some IMGT-functional V segments, including TRBV6-2 and TRBV6-3, so those segments were excluded. In both the original and validation cohorts, the classifier was reported to diagnose cytomegalovirus status with high specificity and sensitivity. The study gave a list of about 170 TCR beta chains associated with cytomegalovirus.

This TCR derives from a woman in her forties or fifties in good health and CMV-seronegative. This receptor chain uses TRBV7-9 and TRBJ1-6, with 9 junctional bases fitting TRBD1. The sample taken for sequencing was PBMCs. The DNA sequence reads TGTGCCAGCAGCCCCGGGACAGGGTGGGATTCACCCCTCCACTTT. Its protein is CASSPGTGWDSPLHF.